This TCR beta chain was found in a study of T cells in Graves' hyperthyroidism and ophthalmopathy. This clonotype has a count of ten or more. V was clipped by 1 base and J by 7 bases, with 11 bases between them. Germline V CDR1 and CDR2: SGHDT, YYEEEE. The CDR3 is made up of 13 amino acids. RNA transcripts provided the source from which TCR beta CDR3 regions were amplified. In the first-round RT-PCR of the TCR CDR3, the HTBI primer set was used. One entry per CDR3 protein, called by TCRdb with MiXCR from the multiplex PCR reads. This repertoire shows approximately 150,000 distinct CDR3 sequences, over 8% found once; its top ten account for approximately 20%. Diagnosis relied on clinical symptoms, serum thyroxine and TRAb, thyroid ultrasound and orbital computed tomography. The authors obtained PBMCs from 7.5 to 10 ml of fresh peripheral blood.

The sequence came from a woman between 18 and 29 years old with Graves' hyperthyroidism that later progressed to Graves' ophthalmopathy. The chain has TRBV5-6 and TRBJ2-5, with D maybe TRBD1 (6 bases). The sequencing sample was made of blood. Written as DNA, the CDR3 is TGTGCCAGCAGCTTGCAGGGGATTGGGACCCAGTACTTC. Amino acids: CASSLQGIGTQYF.